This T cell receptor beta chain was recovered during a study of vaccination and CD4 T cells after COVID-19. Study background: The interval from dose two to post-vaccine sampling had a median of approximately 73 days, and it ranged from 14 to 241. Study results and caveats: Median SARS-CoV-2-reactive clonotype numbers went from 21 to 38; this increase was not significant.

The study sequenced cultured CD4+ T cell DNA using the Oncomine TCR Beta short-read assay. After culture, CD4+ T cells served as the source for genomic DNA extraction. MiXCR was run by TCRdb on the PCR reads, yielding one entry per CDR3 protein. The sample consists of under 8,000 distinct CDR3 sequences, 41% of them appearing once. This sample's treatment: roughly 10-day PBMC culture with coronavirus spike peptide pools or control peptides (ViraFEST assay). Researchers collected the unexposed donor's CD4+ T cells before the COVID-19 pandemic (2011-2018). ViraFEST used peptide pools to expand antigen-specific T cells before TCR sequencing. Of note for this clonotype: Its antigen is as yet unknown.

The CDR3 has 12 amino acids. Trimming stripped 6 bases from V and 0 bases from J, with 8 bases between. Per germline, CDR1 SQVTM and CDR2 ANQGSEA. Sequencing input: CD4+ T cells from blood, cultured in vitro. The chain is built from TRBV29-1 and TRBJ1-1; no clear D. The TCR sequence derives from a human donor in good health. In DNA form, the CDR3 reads TGCAGCGTCGGACGGCTGAACACTGAAGCTTTCTTT. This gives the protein CSVGRLNTEAFF.